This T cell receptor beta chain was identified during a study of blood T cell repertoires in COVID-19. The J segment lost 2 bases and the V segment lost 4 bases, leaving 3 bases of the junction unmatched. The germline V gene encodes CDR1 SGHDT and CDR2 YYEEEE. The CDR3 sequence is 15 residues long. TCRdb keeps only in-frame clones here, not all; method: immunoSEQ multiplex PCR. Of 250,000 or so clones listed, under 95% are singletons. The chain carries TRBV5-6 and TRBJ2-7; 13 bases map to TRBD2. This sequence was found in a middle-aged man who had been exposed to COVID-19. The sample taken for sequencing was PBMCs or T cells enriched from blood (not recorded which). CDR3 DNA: TGTGCCAGCAGCGAACTAGCGGGAGGGCCCTACGAGCAGTACTTC. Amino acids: CASSELAGGPYEQYF.